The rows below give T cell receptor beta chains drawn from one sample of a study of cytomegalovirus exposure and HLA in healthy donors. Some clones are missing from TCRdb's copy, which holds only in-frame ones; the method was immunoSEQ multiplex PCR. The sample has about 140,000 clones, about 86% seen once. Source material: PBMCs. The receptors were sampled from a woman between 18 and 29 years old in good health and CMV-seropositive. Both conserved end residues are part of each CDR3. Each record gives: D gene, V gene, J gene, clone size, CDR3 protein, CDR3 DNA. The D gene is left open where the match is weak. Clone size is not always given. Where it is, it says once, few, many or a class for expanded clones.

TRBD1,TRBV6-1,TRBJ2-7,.,CASSEAGTGIHEQYF,TGTGCCAGCAGTGAAGCCGGGACAGGGATCCACGAGCAGTACTTC
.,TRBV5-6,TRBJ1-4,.,CASSLRGIEKLFF,TGTGCCAGCAGCTTGAGAGGGATTGAAAAACTGTTTTTT
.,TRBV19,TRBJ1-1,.,CAGRKGWNTEAFF,TGTGCCGGAAGGAAGGGGTGGAACACTGAAGCTTTCTTT
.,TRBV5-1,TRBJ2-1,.,CASTAAGTHRGNEQFF,TGCGCCAGCACGGCCGCGGGGACTCACCGGGGCAATGAGCAGTTCTTC
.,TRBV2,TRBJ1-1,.,CASSVNRPDTEAFF,TGTGCCAGCAGTGTAAACAGGCCAGACACTGAAGCTTTCTTT
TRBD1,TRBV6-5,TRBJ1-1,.,CASAYGGQLNTEAFF,TGTGCCAGCGCCTACGGGGGACAGCTTAACACTGAAGCTTTCTTT
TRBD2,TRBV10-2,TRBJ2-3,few,CASRRLAGGADTQYF,TGCGCCAGCAGACGACTAGCGGGGGGTGCAGATACGCAGTATTTT
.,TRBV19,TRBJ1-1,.,CASHGRLNTEAFF,TGTGCCAGCCATGGGCGTCTTAACACTGAAGCTTTCTTT
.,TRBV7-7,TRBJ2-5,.,CASSSQGTETQYF,TGTGCTAGCAGCTCTCAGGGAACGGAGACCCAGTACTTC
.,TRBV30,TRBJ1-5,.,CAWSNMGQPQHF,TGTGCCTGGAGTAACATGGGCCAGCCCCAGCATTTT
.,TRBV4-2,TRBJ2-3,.,CASSRDPKGGDTQYF,TGTGCCAGCAGCCGAGACCCAAAAGGGGGAGATACGCAGTATTTT
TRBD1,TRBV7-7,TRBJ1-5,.,CAIEGALVPDSNQPQHF,TGTGCTATCGAGGGGGCCCTAGTTCCGGATAGCAATCAGCCCCAGCATTTT
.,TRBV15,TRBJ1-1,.,CATSRVEAGNWNTEAFF,TGTGCCACCAGCAGAGTAGAGGCAGGGAATTGGAACACTGAAGCTTTCTTT
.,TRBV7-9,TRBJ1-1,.,CASSLGPQGREAFF,TGTGCCAGCAGCTTAGGCCCACAGGGAAGAGAAGCTTTCTTT
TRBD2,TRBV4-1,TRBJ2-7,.,CASSPLRTSGGLRYEQYF,TGCGCCAGCAGCCCCCTCAGGACTAGCGGGGGGTTACGTTACGAGCAGTACTTC
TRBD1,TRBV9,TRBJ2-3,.,CASSPTPGQGAWGTDTQYF,TGTGCCAGCAGCCCCACTCCGGGACAGGGGGCTTGGGGCACAGATACGCAGTATTTT
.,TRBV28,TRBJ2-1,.,CASSRWAGNEQFF,TGTGCCAGCAGCCGCTGGGCGGGGAATGAGCAGTTCTTC
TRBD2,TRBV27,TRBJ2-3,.,CASSFGGASTDTQYF,TGTGCCAGCAGCTTCGGGGGGGCGAGCACAGATACGCAGTATTTT
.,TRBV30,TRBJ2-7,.,CAWSLLSWRDEQYF,TGTGCCTGGAGTCTATTAAGTTGGAGGGACGAGCAGTACTTC
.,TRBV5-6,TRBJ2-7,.,CASSLLQSYEQYF,TGTGCCAGCAGCTTGCTTCAGTCCTACGAGCAGTACTTC
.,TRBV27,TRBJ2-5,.,CASSSMYQETQYF,TGTGCCAGCAGTTCCATGTACCAAGAGACCCAGTACTTC
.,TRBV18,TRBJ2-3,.,CASSPGHDTDTQYF,TGTGCCAGCTCACCCGGACACGACACAGATACGCAGTATTTT
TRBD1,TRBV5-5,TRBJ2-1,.,CASRRGQGMYNEQFF,TGTGCCAGCAGACGAGGACAGGGAATGTACAATGAGCAGTTCTTC
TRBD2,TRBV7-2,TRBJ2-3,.,CASSLAQASGGARVTQYF,TGTGCCAGCAGCTTAGCGCAGGCTAGCGGGGGGGCCCGGGTTACGCAGTATTTT
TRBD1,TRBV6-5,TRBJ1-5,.,CAAWTGTGPQHF,TGTGCCGCCTGGACAGGGACGGGGCCCCAGCATTTT
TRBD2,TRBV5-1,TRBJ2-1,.,CASSSESGGRASIYNEQFF,TGCGCCAGCAGCTCCGAATCTGGCGGGAGGGCCTCCATCTACAATGAGCAGTTCTTC
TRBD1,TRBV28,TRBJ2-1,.,CATGQGAAVPSYNEQFF,TGTGCCACCGGACAGGGGGCAGCGGTTCCCTCCTACAATGAGCAGTTCTTC
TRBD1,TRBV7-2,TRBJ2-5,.,CASSTGTAQETQYF,TGTGCCAGCAGCACCGGGACAGCACAAGAGACCCAGTACTTC
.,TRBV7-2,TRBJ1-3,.,CASNDSPGVSWANTIYF,TGTGCCAGCAACGATAGCCCAGGGGTCTCATGGGCAAACACCATATATTTT
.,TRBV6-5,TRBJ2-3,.,CASSYSLGTDTQYF,TGTGCCAGCAGTTACTCCCTAGGCACAGATACGCAGTATTTT
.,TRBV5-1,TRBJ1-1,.,CASSSPAGPSTEAFF,TGCGCCAGCAGCTCCCCGGCAGGGCCGAGCACTGAAGCTTTCTTT
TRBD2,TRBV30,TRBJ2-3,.,CAWSYGLAGGGDTQYF,TGTGCCTGGAGTTATGGACTAGCGGGAGGAGGGGATACGCAGTATTTT
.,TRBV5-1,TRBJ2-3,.,CASSGGAFTDTQYF,TGCGCCAGCAGCGGGGGGGCCTTCACAGATACGCAGTATTTT
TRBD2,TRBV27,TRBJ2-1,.,CASSPRTGTSGGHEQFF,TGTGCCAGCAGTCCCCGAACCGGGACTAGCGGGGGCCATGAGCAGTTCTTC
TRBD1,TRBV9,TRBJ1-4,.,CASSGGDSLHLSGEKLFF,TGTGCCAGCAGCGGAGGGGACAGTTTGCATCTCTCGGGTGAAAAACTGTTTTTT
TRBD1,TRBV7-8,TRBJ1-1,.,CASSRGLRTGGSLNTEAFF,TGTGCCAGCAGTCGTGGGTTAAGGACAGGGGGATCCCTGAACACTGAAGCTTTCTTT
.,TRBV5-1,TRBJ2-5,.,CASSPQWGPQETQYF,TGCGCCAGCAGCCCCCAGTGGGGGCCGCAAGAGACCCAGTACTTC
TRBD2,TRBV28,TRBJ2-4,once,CASSLRLAGGYF,TGTGCCAGCAGTTTACGGCTAGCGGGGGGGTACTTC
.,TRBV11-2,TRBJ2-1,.,CASSLDLSREQFF,TGTGCCAGCAGCTTAGATCTATCCCGTGAGCAGTTCTTC
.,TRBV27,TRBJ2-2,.,CASSLLLIGELFF,TGTGCCAGCAGTTTACTGTTAATCGGGGAGCTGTTTTTT
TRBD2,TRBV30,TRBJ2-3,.,CAWATSGTDTQYF,TGTGCCTGGGCGACTAGCGGCACAGATACGCAGTATTTT
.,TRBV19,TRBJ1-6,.,CASSISLVGSGSPLHF,TGTGCCAGTAGTATAAGTCTCGTAGGTAGCGGTTCACCCCTCCACTTT
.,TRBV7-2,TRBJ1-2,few,CASSFAGDGYTF,TGTGCCAGCAGCTTTGCAGGGGACGGCTACACCTTC
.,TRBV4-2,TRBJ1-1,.,CASSQPGTRNTEAFF,TGTGCCAGCAGCCAGCCCGGGACAAGAAACACTGAAGCTTTCTTT
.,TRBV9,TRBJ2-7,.,CASSRGGEQYF,TGTGCCAGCAGCCGAGGAGGCGAGCAGTACTTC
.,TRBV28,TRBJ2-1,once,CASSPPGSYNEQFF,TGTGCCAGCAGCCCCCCAGGATCCTACAATGAGCAGTTCTTC
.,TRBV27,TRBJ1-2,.,CASSASASYGYTF,TGTGCCAGCAGCGCCAGTGCTTCCTATGGCTACACCTTC